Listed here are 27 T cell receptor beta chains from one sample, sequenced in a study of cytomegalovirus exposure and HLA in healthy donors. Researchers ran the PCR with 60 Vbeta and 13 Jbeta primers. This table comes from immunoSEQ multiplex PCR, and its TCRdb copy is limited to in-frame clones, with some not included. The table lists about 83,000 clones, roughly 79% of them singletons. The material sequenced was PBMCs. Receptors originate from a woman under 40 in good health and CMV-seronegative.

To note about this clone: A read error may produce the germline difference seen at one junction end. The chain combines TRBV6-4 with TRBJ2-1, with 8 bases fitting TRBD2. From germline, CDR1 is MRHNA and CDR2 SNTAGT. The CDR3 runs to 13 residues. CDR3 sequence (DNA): TGTGCCAGCAGTTACTCTCTAGCGGGTGAGCAGTTCTTC. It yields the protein CASSYSLAGEQFF.

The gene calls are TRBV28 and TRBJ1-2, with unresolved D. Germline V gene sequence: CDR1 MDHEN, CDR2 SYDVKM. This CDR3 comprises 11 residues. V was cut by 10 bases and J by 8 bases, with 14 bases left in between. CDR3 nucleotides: TGTGCCACAACCCACACGGGGGGCTACACCTTC. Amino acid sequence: CATTHTGGYTF.

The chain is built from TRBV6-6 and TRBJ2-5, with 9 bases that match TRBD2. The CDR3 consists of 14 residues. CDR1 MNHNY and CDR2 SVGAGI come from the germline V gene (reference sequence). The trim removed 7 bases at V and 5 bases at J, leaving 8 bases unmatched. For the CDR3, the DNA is TGTGCCAGCATTGATAGCGGGAGTGGGGAGACCCAGTACTTC. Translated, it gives CASIDSGSGETQYF.

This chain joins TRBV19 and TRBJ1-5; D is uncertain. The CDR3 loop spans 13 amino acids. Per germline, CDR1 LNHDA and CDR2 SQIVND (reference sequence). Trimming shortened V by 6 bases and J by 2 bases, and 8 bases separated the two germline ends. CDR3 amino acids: CASRNRGNQPQHF. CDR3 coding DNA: TGTGCCAGTAGAAACCGGGGCAATCAGCCCCAGCATTTT.

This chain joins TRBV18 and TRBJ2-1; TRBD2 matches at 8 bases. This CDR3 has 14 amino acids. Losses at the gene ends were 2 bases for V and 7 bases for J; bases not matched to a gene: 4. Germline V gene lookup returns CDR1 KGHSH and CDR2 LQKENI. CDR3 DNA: TGTGCCAGCTCACCATTCGGGAGGGTGAATGAGCAGTTCTTC. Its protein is CASSPFGRVNEQFF.

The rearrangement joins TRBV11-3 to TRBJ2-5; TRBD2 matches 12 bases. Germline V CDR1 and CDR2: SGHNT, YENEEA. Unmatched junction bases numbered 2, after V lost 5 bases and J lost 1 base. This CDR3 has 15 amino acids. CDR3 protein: CASSLAGGPQETQYF. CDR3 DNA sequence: TGTGCCAGCAGCCTAGCGGGAGGGCCCCAAGAGACCCAGTACTTC.

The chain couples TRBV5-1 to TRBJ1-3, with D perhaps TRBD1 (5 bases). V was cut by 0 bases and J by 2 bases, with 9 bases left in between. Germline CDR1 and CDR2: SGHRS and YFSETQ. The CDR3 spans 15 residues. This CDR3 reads CASSLAGSTGNTIYF. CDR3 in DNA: TGCGCCAGCAGCTTGGCAGGGTCGACTGGAAACACCATATATTTT.

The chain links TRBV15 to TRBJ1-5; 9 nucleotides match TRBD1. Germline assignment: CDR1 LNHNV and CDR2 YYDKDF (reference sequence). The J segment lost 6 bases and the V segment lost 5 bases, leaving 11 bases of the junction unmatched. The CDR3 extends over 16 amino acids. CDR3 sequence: CATSVRTGGSGQPQHF. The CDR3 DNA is TGTGCCACCAGCGTACGAACAGGGGGCTCAGGTCAGCCCCAGCATTTT.

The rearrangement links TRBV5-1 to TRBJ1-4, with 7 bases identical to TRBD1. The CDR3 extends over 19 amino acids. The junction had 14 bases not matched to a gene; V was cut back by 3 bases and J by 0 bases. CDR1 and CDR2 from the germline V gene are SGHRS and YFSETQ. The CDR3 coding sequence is TGCGCCAGCAGCTCGGGAGGGACAGATATTACTGCAACTAATGAAAAACTGTTTTTT. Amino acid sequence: CASSSGGTDITATNEKLFF.

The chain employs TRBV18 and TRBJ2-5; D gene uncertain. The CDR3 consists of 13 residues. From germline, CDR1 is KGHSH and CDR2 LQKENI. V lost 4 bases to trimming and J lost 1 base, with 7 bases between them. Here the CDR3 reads CASSLHIQETQYF. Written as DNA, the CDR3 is TGTGCCAGCTCACTACACATCCAAGAGACCCAGTACTTC.

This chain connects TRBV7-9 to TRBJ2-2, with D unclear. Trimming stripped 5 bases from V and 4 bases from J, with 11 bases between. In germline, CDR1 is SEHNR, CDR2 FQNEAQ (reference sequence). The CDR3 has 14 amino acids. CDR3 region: CASSLRLPTGELFF. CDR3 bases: TGTGCCAGCAGCCTCCGACTCCCCACCGGGGAGCTGTTTTTT.

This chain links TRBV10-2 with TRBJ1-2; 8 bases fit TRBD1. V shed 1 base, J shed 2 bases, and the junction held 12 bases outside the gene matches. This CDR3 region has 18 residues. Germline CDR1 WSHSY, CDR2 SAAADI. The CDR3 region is CASSELRGRGQRNYGYTF. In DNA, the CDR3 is TGCGCCAGCAGTGAGTTGAGGGGCAGGGGGCAACGAAACTATGGCTACACCTTC.

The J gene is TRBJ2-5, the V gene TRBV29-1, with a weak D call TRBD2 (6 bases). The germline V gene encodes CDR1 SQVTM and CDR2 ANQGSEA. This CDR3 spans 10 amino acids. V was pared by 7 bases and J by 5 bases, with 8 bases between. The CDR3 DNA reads TGCAGCGCTGGAGGGGAGACCCAGTACTTC. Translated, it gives CSAGGETQYF.

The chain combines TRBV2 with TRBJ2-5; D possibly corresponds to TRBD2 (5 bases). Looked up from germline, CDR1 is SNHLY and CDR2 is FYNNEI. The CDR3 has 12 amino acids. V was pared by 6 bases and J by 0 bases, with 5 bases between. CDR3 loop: CASSGDQETQYF. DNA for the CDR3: TGTGCCAGCAGCGGGGACCAAGAGACCCAGTACTTC.

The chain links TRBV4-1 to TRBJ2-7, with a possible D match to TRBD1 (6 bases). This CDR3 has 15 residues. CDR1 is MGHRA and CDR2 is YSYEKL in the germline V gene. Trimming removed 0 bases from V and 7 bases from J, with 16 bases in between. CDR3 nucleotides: TGCGCCAGCAGCCAAGAGTGGACCGGGACACGGGAGCAGTACTTC. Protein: CASSQEWTGTREQYF.

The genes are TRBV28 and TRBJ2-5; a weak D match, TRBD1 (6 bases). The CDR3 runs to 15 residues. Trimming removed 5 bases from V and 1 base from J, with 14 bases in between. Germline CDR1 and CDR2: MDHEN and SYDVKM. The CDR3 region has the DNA TGTGCCAGCAGTCCACCCCAGGGGCCCCAAGAGACCCAGTACTTC. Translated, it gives CASSPPQGPQETQYF.

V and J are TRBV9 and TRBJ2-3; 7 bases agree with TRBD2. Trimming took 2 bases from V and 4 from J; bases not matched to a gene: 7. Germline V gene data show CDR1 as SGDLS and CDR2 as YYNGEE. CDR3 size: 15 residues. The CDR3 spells CASSVSSGSADTQYF. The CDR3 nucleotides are TGTGCCAGCAGCGTCTCTAGCGGTAGTGCAGATACGCAGTATTTT.

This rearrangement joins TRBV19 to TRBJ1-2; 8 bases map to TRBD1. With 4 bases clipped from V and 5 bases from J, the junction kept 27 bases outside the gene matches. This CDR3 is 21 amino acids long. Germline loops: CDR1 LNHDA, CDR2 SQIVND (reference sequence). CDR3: CASSTPPGQGGLSGARYGYTF. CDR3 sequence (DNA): TGTGCCAGTAGTACCCCCCCCGGACAGGGCGGACTCTCGGGGGCGCGGTATGGCTACACCTTC.

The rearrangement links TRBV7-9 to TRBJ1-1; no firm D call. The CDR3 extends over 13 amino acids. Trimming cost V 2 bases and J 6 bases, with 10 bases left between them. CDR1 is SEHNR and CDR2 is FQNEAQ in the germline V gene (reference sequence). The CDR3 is CASSLTDLSEAFF. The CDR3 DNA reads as TGTGCCAGCAGCTTAACAGATCTTTCTGAAGCTTTCTTT.

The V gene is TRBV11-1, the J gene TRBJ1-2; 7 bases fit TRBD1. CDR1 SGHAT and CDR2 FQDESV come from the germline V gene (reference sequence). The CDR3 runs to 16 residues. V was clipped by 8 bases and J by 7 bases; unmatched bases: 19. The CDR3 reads CASGLKPGQLDSGYTF. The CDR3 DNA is TGTGCCAGCGGCCTTAAACCGGGACAGCTAGACTCTGGCTACACCTTC.

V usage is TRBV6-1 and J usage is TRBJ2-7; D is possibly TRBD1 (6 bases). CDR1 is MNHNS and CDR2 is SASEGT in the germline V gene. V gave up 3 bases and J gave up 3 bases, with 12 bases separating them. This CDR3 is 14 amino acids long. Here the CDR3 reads CASSEQGNDYEQYF. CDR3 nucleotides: TGTGCCAGCAGTGAGCAGGGGAATGACTACGAGCAGTACTTC.

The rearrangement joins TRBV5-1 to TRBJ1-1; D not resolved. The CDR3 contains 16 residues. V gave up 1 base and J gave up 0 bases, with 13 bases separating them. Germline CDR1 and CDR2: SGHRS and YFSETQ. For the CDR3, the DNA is TGCGCCAGCAGCTTGATGGAGGGCCTCATGAACACTGAAGCTTTCTTT. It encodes CASSLMEGLMNTEAFF.

CDR3 coding DNA: TGTGCCAGCAGTTCCGGACAGGGTATCACCGGGGAGCTGTTTTTT. Amino acids: CASSSGQGITGELFF. The gene calls are TRBV27 and TRBJ2-2, with 8 bases matching TRBD1. The CDR3 covers 15 residues. Germline V gives CDR1 MNHEY, CDR2 SMNVEV (reference sequence). With V trimmed by 4 bases and J by 4 bases, 5 bases remained unmatched.

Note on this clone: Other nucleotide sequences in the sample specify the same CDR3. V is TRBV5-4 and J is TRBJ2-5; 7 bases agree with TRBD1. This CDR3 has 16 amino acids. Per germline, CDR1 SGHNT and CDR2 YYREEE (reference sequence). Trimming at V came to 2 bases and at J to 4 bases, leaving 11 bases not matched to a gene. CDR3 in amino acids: CASSFTSGGVGETQYF. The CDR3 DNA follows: TGTGCCAGCAGCTTTACTTCAGGGGGAGTGGGAGAGACCCAGTACTTC.

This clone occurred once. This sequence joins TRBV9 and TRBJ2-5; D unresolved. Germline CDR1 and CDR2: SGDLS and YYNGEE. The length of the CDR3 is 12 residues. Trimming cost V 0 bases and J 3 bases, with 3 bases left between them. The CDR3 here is CASSVAEETQYF. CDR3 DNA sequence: TGTGCCAGCAGCGTAGCCGAAGAGACCCAGTACTTC.

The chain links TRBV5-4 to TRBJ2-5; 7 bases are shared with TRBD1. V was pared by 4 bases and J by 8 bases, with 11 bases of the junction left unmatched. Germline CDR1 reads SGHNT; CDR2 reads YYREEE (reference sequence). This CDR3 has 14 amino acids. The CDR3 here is CASSIIGDRDTQYF. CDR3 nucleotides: TGTGCCAGCAGCATCATCGGGGACAGAGACACCCAGTACTTC.

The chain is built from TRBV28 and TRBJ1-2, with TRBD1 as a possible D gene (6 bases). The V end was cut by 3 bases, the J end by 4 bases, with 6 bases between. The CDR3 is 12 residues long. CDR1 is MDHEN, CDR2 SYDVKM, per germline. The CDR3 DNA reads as TGTGCCAGCAGTTTGACAGGCTATGGCTACACCTTC. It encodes CASSLTGYGYTF.